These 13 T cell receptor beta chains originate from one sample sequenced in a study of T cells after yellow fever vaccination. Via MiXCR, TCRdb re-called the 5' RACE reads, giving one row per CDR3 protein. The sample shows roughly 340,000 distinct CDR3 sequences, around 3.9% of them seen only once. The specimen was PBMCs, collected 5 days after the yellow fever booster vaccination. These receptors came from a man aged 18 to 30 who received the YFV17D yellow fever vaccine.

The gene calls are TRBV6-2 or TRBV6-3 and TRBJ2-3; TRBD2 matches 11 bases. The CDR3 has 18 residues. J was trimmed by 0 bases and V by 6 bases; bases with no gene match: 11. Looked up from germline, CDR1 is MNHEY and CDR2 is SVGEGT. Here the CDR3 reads CASSPQASGGTSTDTQYF. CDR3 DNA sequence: TGTGCCAGCAGCCCCCAGGCTAGCGGGGGGACGAGCACAGATACGCAGTATTTT.

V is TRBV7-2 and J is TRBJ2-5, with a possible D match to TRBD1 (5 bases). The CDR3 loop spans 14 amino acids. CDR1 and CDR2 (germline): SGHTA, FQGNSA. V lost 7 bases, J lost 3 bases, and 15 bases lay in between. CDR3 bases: TGTGCCAGCAAGACAGTTCACGTAGAAGAGACCCAGTACTTC. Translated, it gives CASKTVHVEETQYF.

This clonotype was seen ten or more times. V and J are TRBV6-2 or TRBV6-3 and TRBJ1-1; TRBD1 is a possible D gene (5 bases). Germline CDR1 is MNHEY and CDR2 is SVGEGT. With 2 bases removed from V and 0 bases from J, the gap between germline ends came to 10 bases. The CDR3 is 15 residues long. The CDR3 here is CASSYHGAVNTEAFF. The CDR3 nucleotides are TGTGCCAGCAGTTACCATGGGGCAGTGAACACTGAAGCTTTCTTT.

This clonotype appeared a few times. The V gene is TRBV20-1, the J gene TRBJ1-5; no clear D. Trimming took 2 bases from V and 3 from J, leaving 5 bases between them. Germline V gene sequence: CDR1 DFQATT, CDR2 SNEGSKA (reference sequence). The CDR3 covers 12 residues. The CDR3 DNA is TGCAGTGCTAGACGGATCAATCAGCCCCAGCATTTT. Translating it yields CSARRINQPQHF.

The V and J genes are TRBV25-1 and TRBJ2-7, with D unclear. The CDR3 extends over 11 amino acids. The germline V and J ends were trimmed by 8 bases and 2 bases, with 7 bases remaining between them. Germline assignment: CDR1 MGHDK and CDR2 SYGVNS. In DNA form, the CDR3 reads TGTGCCAGCGAGGATCCCTACGAGCAGTACTTC. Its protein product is CASEDPYEQYF.

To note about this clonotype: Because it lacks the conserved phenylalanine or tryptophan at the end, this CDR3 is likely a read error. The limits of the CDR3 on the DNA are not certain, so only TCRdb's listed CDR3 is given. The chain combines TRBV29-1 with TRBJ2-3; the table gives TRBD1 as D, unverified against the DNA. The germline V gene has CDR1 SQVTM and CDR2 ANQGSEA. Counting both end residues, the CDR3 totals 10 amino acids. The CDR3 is CSVFSRDRVV.

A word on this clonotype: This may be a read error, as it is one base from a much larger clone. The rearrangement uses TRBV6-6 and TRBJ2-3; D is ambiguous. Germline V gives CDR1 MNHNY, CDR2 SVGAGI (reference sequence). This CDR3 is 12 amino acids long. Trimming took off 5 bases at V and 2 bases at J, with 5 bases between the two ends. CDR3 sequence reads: CASSATTDTQYF. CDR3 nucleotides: TGTGCCAGCAGTGCGACCACAGATACGCAGTATTTT.

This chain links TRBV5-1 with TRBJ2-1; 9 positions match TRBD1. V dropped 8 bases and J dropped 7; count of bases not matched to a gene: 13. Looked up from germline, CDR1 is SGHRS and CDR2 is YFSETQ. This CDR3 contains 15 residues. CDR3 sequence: CASITGTGYGNEQFF. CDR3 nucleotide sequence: TGCGCCAGTATAACCGGGACAGGGTACGGAAATGAGCAGTTCTTC. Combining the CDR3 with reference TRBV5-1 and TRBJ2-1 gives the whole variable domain KAGVTQTPRYLIKTRGQQVTLSCSPISGHRSVSWYQQTPGQGLQFLFEYFSETQRNKGNFPGRFSGRQFSNSRSEMNVSTLELGDSALYLCASITGTGYGNEQFFGPGTRLTVL.

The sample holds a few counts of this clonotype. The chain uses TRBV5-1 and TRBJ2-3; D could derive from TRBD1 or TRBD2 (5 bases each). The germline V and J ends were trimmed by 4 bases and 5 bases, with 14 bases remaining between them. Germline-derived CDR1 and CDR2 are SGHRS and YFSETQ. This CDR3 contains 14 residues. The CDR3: CASSNWGYLDTQYF. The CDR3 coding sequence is TGCGCCAGCAGCAACTGGGGGTATTTAGATACGCAGTATTTT.

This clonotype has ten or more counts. CDR3 DNA: TGTGCCATCAGCCGGGGGGGTGATCCCGACAATGAGCAGTTCTTC. It translates to CAISRGGDPDNEQFF. The V call is TRBV10-3, the J call TRBJ2-1; 8 bases are a match to TRBD2. V was pared by 6 bases and J by 5 bases, with 9 bases of the junction left unmatched. CDR3 length equals 15 residues. The germline CDR1 and CDR2 sequences are ENHRY and SYGVKD.

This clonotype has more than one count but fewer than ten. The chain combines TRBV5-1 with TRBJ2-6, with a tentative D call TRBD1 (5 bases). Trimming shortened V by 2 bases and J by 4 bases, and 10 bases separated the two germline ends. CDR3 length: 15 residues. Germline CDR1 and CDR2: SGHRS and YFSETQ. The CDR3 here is CASSFKGSGANVLTF. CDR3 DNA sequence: TGCGCCAGCAGCTTTAAGGGGTCAGGGGCCAACGTCCTGACTTTC.

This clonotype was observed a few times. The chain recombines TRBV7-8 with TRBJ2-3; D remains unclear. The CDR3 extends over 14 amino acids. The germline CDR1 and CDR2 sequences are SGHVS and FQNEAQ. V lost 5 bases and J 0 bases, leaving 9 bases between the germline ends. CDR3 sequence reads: CASSAYPSTDTQYF. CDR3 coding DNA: TGTGCCAGCAGCGCCTACCCTAGCACAGATACGCAGTATTTT.

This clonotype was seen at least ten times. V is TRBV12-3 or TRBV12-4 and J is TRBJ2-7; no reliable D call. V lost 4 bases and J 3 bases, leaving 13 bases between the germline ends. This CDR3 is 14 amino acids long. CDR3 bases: TGTGCCAGCAGTTCGGACGGGCGTTACTACGAGCAGTACTTC. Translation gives CASSSDGRYYEQYF.